Listed below are T cell receptor beta chains from one sample, sequenced in a study of T cell repertoires in cytomegalovirus infection. TCRdb processed the reads anew with MiXCR; each CDR3 protein has one entry. The sample lists about 260,000 distinct CDR3 sequences; roughly 13% were seen once. Source material: PBMCs. The source is a human donor in good health (CMV status not recorded). Some clones in this sample may be carry-over from other donors' samples. Each CDR3 is given without its conserved first and last residue. Fields, in order: V gene, D gene, CDR3 protein. A D gene is named only where the DNA matches it firmly.

TRBV5-1 | NA | ASSLGSEPPLGKLF
TRBV2 | TRBD2 | ASSGNSGGASTDTQY
TRBV27 | TRBD2 | ASSTRTGGYEQY
TRBV12-3/TRBV12-4 | NA | ASSFYKGSQPQH
TRBV7-8 | NA | ASSLPDFYNEQF
TRBV7-2 | NA | ASSAPGAPAYEQY
TRBV5-1 | NA | ASSLDVPGTEAF
TRBV7-2 | NA | ASSLVAGQPQH
TRBV27 | NA | ASRGGNIQY
TRBV2 | TRBD1 | ASTLDRGNQPQH
TRBV7-6 | NA | ASSLWASHNSLVGNTIY
TRBV5-1 | NA | ASSLGTGVKNIQY
TRBV20-1 | TRBD1 | SAPDRGSNQPQH
TRBV27 | NA | ASSLDGGRRVNEQF
TRBV12-3/TRBV12-4 | NA | ASTGEGGGGYT
TRBV5-6 | NA | ASSFLDKNTEAF
TRBV19 | TRBD1 | AVRGQSHTGELF
TRBV5-4 | NA | ASSGPRGSGETQY
TRBV29-1 | TRBD2 | SVVGSGKPYNEQF
TRBV6-2/TRBV6-3 | NA | ASTEPGTWTTEAF
TRBV5-6 | NA | ASSLVGPNYGYT
TRBV2 | NA | ASSYDSPLH
TRBV11-2 | NA | ASSQSGIETQY
TRBV5-4 | NA | ASSLGPDTEAF
TRBV12-3/TRBV12-4 | NA | ASSLALMNTEAF
TRBV5-1 | NA | ASSLATSGDTEAF
TRBV5-4 | TRBD2 | ASSPPGRGTSSGANVLT
TRBV7-8 | TRBD2 | ASSFRGSLAGAREQY
TRBV27 | TRBD1 | ASRQGGENTEAF
TRBV15 | NA | ATSGARDNQPQH
TRBV28 | TRBD1 | ASRRTGDYSNQPQH
TRBV7-9 | NA | ASSSGQTGELF
TRBV2 | TRBD1 | ASTPGQGRYNSPLH